This passage covers 24 T cell receptor beta chains from one sample sequenced in a study of blood T cell repertoires in COVID-19. TCRdb keeps only in-frame clones here, not all; method: immunoSEQ multiplex PCR. The top ten clones hold 4.5% to 6.5% of a sample with under 200,000 clones, roughly 83% of them seen once. Sequenced sample: PBMCs or T cells enriched from blood (not recorded which). The receptors shown here come from a man in his forties with acute COVID-19.

The chain uses TRBV19 and TRBJ1-5; no definite D call. Trimming removed 9 bases from V and 0 bases from J, with 15 bases in between. The CDR3 contains 15 residues. Germline values: CDR1 LNHDA, CDR2 SQIVND (reference sequence). The CDR3 reads CASSWSSDSNQPQHF. CDR3 coding DNA: TGTGCCAGCAGTTGGAGCTCAGATAGCAATCAGCCCCAGCATTTT.

V gene TRBV5-1 combines with J gene TRBJ2-2, with D perhaps TRBD2 (6 bases). CDR1 and CDR2 (germline): SGHRS, YFSETQ. This CDR3 has 16 residues. Trimming shortened V by 2 bases and J by 3 bases, and 14 bases separated the two germline ends. The CDR3 loop is CASSFLPGLDTGELFF. The CDR3, as DNA: TGCGCCAGCAGCTTTCTACCGGGACTTGACACCGGGGAGCTGTTTTTT.

The rearrangement links TRBV2 to TRBJ1-5; D may be TRBD1 (5 bases). The CDR3 contains 14 residues. V was trimmed by 10 bases and J by 3 bases, leaving 16 bases between them. CDR1 and CDR2 (germline): SNHLY, FYNNEI. The CDR3 loop is CATAPGDYNQPQHF. The DNA for the CDR3 is TGTGCCACCGCCCCCGGGGACTACAATCAGCCCCAGCATTTT.

The V call is TRBV9, the J call TRBJ2-2; the match to TRBD2 covers 9 bases. The CDR3 loop spans 14 amino acids. CDR1 is SGDLS, CDR2 YYNGEE, per germline. V was pared by 5 bases and J by 5 bases, with 4 bases of the junction left unmatched. The CDR3 loop is CASRLTSGTGELFF. DNA of the CDR3: TGTGCCAGCAGACTAACTAGCGGGACCGGGGAGCTGTTTTTT.

The chain has TRBV27 and TRBJ2-7; 7 bases line up with TRBD1. Germline lookup yields CDR1 MNHEY and CDR2 SMNVEV (reference sequence). Germline trimming cut 0 bases from V and 3 bases from J; bases unmatched to any gene: 5. The CDR3 totals 15 residues. CDR3 region: CASSLSLGTDYEQYF. The CDR3 DNA is TGTGCCAGCAGTTTATCGTTGGGGACAGACTACGAGCAGTACTTC.

The gene calls are TRBV5-5 and TRBJ2-5; 7 nucleotides align to TRBD2. CDR1 and CDR2 from the germline V gene are SGHKS and YYEKEE (reference sequence). The V and J ends lost 4 bases and 4 bases, in that order; junction bases with no gene match: 10. This CDR3 is built from 15 residues. This CDR3 reads CASSMDGGGRETQYF. The CDR3 bases are TGTGCCAGCAGCATGGACGGGGGAGGGCGAGAGACCCAGTACTTC.

The V gene is TRBV4-1, the J gene TRBJ1-2; D ambiguous. Germline CDR1 and CDR2: MGHRA and YSYEKL. The length of the CDR3 is 14 residues. Trimming removed 2 bases from V and 1 base from J, with 8 bases in between. As DNA, the CDR3 is TGCGCCAGCAGCCAACTAGGAATTAACTATGGCTACACCTTC. This encodes CASSQLGINYGYTF.

The V gene is TRBV19, the J gene TRBJ1-5; D might be TRBD1 (5 bases). In germline, CDR1 is LNHDA, CDR2 SQIVND (reference sequence). The CDR3 sequence is 16 residues long. With 6 bases removed from V and 2 bases from J, the gap between germline ends came to 17 bases. The CDR3 spells CASRGRGELGNQPQHF. The CDR3 nucleotides read TGTGCCAGTAGGGGACGCGGGGAACTGGGCAATCAGCCCCAGCATTTT.

The sample holds a few counts of this clone. The V call is TRBV24-1, the J call TRBJ1-1, with TRBD1 matching 7 bases. From germline, CDR1 is KGHDR and CDR2 SFDVKD. This CDR3 is 15 amino acids long. J was trimmed by 1 base and V by 2 bases; bases with no gene match: 3. The CDR3 loop reads CATSDSRQGNTEAFF. The DNA of the CDR3 is TGTGCCACCAGTGATTCCCGACAGGGGAACACTGAAGCTTTCTTT.

The chain uses TRBV5-4 and TRBJ2-1, with a weak D call TRBD1 (5 bases). This CDR3 region has 13 residues. Germline loops: CDR1 SGHNT, CDR2 YYREEE (reference sequence). Trimming cost V 2 bases and J 8 bases, with 11 bases left between them. CDR3 coding DNA: TGTGCCAGCAGCTTTTACTGGGGCGATGAGCAGTTCTTC. It is translated as CASSFYWGDEQFF.

The sample holds one count of this clone. The chain uses TRBV6-1 and TRBJ2-5; perhaps TRBD1 as D (6 bases). The V and J ends lost 2 bases and 5 bases respectively, with 24 bases between them. The CDR3 loop spans 18 amino acids. The V gene's germline CDR1 is MNHNS and CDR2 SASEGT. CDR3: CASSEPFRSIDRRETQYF. DNA for the CDR3: TGTGCCAGCAGTGAACCCTTTAGGTCAATCGACAGGAGGGAGACCCAGTACTTC.

The chain carries TRBV28 and TRBJ2-7; TRBD1 matches 7 bases. The CDR3 length is 14 residues. Germline assignment: CDR1 MDHEN and CDR2 SYDVKM. V lost 6 bases, J lost 0 bases, and 5 bases stayed unmatched. CDR3 coding DNA: TGTGCCAGCAGGCGACAGGGAGACTCCTACGAGCAGTACTTC. Its protein is CASRRQGDSYEQYF.

V gene TRBV27 combines with J gene TRBJ2-1; 11 bases are a match to TRBD2. CDR1 MNHEY and CDR2 SMNVEV come from the germline V gene (reference sequence). Trimming took 8 bases from V and 8 from J; bases not matched to a gene: 8. The CDR3 runs to 14 residues. The CDR3 DNA follows: TGTGCCAGCTCGGCCGGGACTAGCGGCCATGAGCAGTTCTTC. Translated: CASSAGTSGHEQFF.

In DNA form, the CDR3 reads TGTGCCAGTAGCGTAAGCACAGATACGCAGTATTTT. The encoded protein is CASSVSTDTQYF. This chain uses TRBV19 with TRBJ2-3; D is uncertain. Germline V gives CDR1 LNHDA, CDR2 SQIVND (reference sequence). Trimming took off 6 bases at V and 0 bases at J, with 4 bases between the two ends. The CDR3 is 12 residues long.

As DNA, the CDR3 is TGTGCCAGCAGTTTAGTTGGCGGGGGTTTCTACGAGCAGTACTTC. It is translated as CASSLVGGGFYEQYF. This chain uses TRBV27 with TRBJ2-7, with TRBD2 identical over 7 bases. This CDR3 has 15 residues. Germline V lookup: CDR1 MNHEY, CDR2 SMNVEV (reference sequence). J lost 3 bases, V lost 2 bases, and 7 bases had no gene match.

The rearrangement uses TRBV28 and TRBJ2-7, with 9 bases fitting TRBD1. Germline lookup yields CDR1 MDHEN and CDR2 SYDVKM. The CDR3 extends over 17 amino acids. V lost 4 bases to trimming and J lost 8 bases; unmatched junction nucleotides: 18. In nucleotides, the CDR3 is TGTGCCAGCAGTTCACCTAAAACCGGGACAGGGAGTAACAAGCAGTACTTC. Encoded protein: CASSSPKTGTGSNKQYF.

The J gene is TRBJ2-2, the V gene TRBV4-3; 11 bases align to TRBD2. The CDR3 runs to 17 residues. Per the germline V gene, CDR1 is LGHNA and CDR2 is YSLEER. V dropped 2 bases and J dropped 7; count of bases not matched to a gene: 9. CDR3 bases: TGCGCCAGCAGCCAACCCGTAGCGGGAGGGCTTATCGGGGAGCTGTTTTTT. Encoded protein: CASSQPVAGGLIGELFF.

The rearrangement uses TRBV19 and TRBJ1-4; D is undetermined. Between the trimmed V and J ends, which lost 2 bases and 0 bases, there was a span of 7 bases. Germline values: CDR1 LNHDA, CDR2 SQIVND (reference sequence). The length of the CDR3 is 15 residues. The CDR3, as DNA: TGTGCCAGTAGTATACCCACGGCAACTAATGAAAAACTGTTTTTT. Residues: CASSIPTATNEKLFF. The full variable domain, with the rest looked up from reference TRBV19 and TRBJ1-4, is DGGITQSPKYLFRKEGQNVTLSCEQNLNHDAMYWYRQDPGQGLRLIYYSQIVNDFQKGDIAEGYSVSREKKESFPLTVTSAQKNPTAFYLCASSIPTATNEKLFFGSGTQLSVL.

The chain couples TRBV5-1 to TRBJ2-5; D is uncertain. V was trimmed by 1 base and J by 5 bases, leaving 6 bases between them. This CDR3 region has 12 residues. Germline CDR1 reads SGHRS; CDR2 reads YFSETQ. Here the CDR3 reads CASSLTQETQYF. The CDR3 nucleotides are TGCGCCAGCAGCTTGACACAGGAGACCCAGTACTTC. The whole variable domain, remainder taken from reference TRBV5-1 and TRBJ2-5, is KAGVTQTPRYLIKTRGQQVTLSCSPISGHRSVSWYQQTPGQGLQFLFEYFSETQRNKGNFPGRFSGRQFSNSRSEMNVSTLELGDSALYLCASSLTQETQYFGPGTRLLVL.

The chain combines TRBV5-4 with TRBJ1-1, with D unclear. Germline V CDR1 and CDR2: SGHNT, YYREEE (reference sequence). CDR3 length: 14 amino acids. The V and J ends lost 0 bases and 4 bases respectively, with 10 bases between them. CDR3 sequence reads: CASSLVGRATEAFF. Here the CDR3 DNA reads TGTGCCAGCAGCTTGGTAGGGAGGGCCACTGAAGCTTTCTTT.

The chain has TRBV6-5 and TRBJ1-1, with a possible D match to TRBD1 (6 bases). Trimming removed 7 bases at V and 6 bases at J, with 15 bases between. Germline CDR1 reads MNHEY; CDR2 reads SVGAGI. The CDR3 has 13 residues. CDR3 amino acids: CASTMGADAEAFF. CDR3 in DNA: TGTGCCAGCACCATGGGGGCGGACGCTGAAGCTTTCTTT.

The chain links TRBV5-1 to TRBJ1-3, with D maybe TRBD1 (5 bases). Between the trimmed V and J ends, which lost 0 bases and 0 bases, there was a span of 7 bases. Germline V lookup: CDR1 SGHRS, CDR2 YFSETQ. This CDR3 region has 15 residues. CDR3 nucleotide sequence: TGCGCCAGCAGCTTGGTAGGGGACTCTGGAAACACCATATATTTT. Protein: CASSLVGDSGNTIYF.

This chain connects TRBV25-1 to TRBJ2-2; a weak D match, TRBD2 (5 bases). CDR3 length: 18 amino acids. The V end was cut by 1 base, the J end by 3 bases, with 18 bases between. Germline V lookup: CDR1 MGHDK, CDR2 SYGVNS. The DNA for the CDR3 is TGTGCCAGCAGTGAATTGGCTAGCTTCGGGTCCTACACCGGGGAGCTGTTTTTT. Translating gives CASSELASFGSYTGELFF.

This chain uses TRBV6-5 with TRBJ1-5, with 7 bases lining up with TRBD1. The CDR3 is 16 residues long. V was pared by 0 bases and J by 4 bases, with 6 bases of the junction left unmatched. Germline V gives CDR1 MNHEY, CDR2 SVGAGI. CDR3 nucleotides: TGTGCCAGCAGTTACTCCTGGGACAGCACTAATCAGCCCCAGCATTTT. Encoded protein: CASSYSWDSTNQPQHF.